This T cell receptor (beta chain) was captured in a study of blood T cells in healthy people across ages. At the level of the study: About one barcoded beta molecule per two T cells was captured by template switching.

The V end was cut by 0 bases, the J end by 0 bases, with 9 bases between. This CDR3 contains 17 residues. CDR1 MNHEY and CDR2 SMNVEV come from the germline V gene (reference sequence). With a J-beta primer mix and a sample-barcoded 5' primer, a second PCR ran 7 to 11 cycles. TCRdb re-called the 5' RACE reads with MiXCR, one entry per CDR3 protein. The sample has roughly 800,000 distinct CDR3 sequences; 58% are singletons. This chain connects TRBV27 to TRBJ2-6; D not resolved. Sequences were obtained from blood. The sequence came from a man younger than 40 in good health. CDR3 DNA sequence: TGTGCCAGCAGTTTATCCCCTAGGATCTCTGGGGCCAACGTCCTGACTTTC. It is translated as CASSLSPRISGANVLTF. Looking up the rest from reference TRBV27 and TRBJ2-6 gives the full variable domain: EAQVTQNPRYLITVTGKKLTVTCSQNMNHEYMSWYRQDPGLGLRQIYYSMNVEVTDKGDVPEGYKVSRKEKRNFPLILESPSPNQTSLYFCASSLSPRISGANVLTFGAGSRLTVL.